This record covers a single TCR beta chain. CDR3 length: 15 amino acids. V dropped 6 bases and J dropped 1; count of bases not matched to a gene: 8. Germline CDR1 reads MNHEY; CDR2 reads SMNVEV (reference sequence). This entry is derived from a study of blood T cell repertoires in COVID-19. In the study overall: Sample material is recorded as cDNA or gDNA derived from T cells, B-cell-depleted T cells, or PBMCs.

In the original analysis: Researchers report that nucleated cell counts were estimated from reference gene primer amplification. The protocol was immunoSEQ multiplex PCR, while the TCRdb copy is restricted to in-frame clones and leaves out a portion. V, J and clone size reflect that table, while D and trimming were determined from the DNA. The sample consists of more than 150,000 clones, about four fifths of them appearing once. This TCR was recovered from a woman aged 40 to 50 with acute or convalescent COVID-19. The gene calls are TRBV27 and TRBJ1-2, with 7 bases that match TRBD1. What was sequenced was peripheral blood. The CDR3 region is CASRKDRALNYGYTF. The CDR3 coding sequence is TGTGCCAGCAGGAAAGACAGGGCACTTAACTATGGCTACACCTTC.